This T cell receptor (beta chain) was recorded in a study of blood T cell repertoires in COVID-19 (TCRdb year 2020). Context from the whole study: The collaborator samples originated in the United States, Italy and Spain and spanned the acute and convalescent phases of COVID-19. The prospective study material was composed of cDNA or gDNA derived from T cells, B-cell-depleted T cells, or PBMCs. Sample metadata almost always included a de-identified subject ID, COVID-19 status, age in years and sex. The repertoires were released in a freely available public database meant as a resource for research on the immune response to SARS-CoV-2. The samples were drawn from two sources: the first 160 participants of the ongoing ImmuneRACE study, and over 950 subjects contributed by 6 global collaborators. The dataset comprised deeply sampled blood TCRbeta repertoires from subjects exposed to, actively infected with, or recovered from COVID-19. Where available, HLA class I and class II types were taken from metadata supplied by the sample provider and were not determined by assay-based typing. Study-wide findings and limitations: Clinical and demographic metadata were provided uncurated, with the amount varying by source and participant.

Enrolling through a virtual design, the prospective study's participants ranged in age from roughly 18 to 89 years and lived across 24 United States geographic areas. To assign participants to cohorts, the prospective study relied on clinical history that participants themselves reported in a screening survey and a study questionnaire. For ImmuneRACE Cohort 3, a participant was defined as recovered based on two consecutive negative NP/OP PCR tests, clearance by a healthcare professional, or resolution of symptoms. Mobile phlebotomists in the prospective study collected whole blood, serum and a nasopharyngeal or oropharyngeal swab from every participant. Participants in the prospective study had the option to provide additional blood draws and questionnaires over a roughly 2-month period. Prospective study blood samples were shipped either frozen or at room temperature before DNA extraction. According to the germline V gene, CDR1 reads SGHRS and CDR2 reads YFSETQ. The germline ends are 13 bases apart after V is trimmed by 9 bases and J by 2 bases. Taken from cysteine to phenylalanine, the CDR3 has 13 residues. The CDR3 DNA has 39 bases and is translated from base 1.

TCRbeta CDR3 regions were amplified from genomic DNA by means of the immunoSEQ Assay, a bias-controlled multiplex PCR. Regarding the original processing steps: The number of nucleated cells in each sample was estimated from the amplification of reference gene primers within the assay. Sequence reads were collapsed and filtered to measure the absolute abundance of every unique TCRbeta CDR3 rearrangement. For each sample, productive Simpson clonality was calculated by taking the square root of Simpson's diversity index across productive rearrangements. Not all clones reach the TCRdb copy of this immuneACCESS table, which keeps in-frame sequences only. Checked studies attribute under half of the gap to unresolved V genes and leave the rest unexplained. Clone size and the V and J calls come from that table; the DNA yielded D and trimming. Counted in this sample were roughly 360,000 clones; 87% of them appeared once. The leading ten clones occupy under 1.5% of the sample.

A single count supports this clone. What this receptor recognizes is not known. No base qualities exist here, and no much larger clone lies one base off it. This receptor was identified in a young man who had recovered from COVID-19. The sample taken for sequencing was PBMCs or T cells enriched from blood (not recorded which). The V and J genes are TRBV5-1 and TRBJ2-3, and perhaps TRBD1 as D gene, on 7 matching bases. The CDR3 protein is CATRDSPTDTQYF. The DNA reads as follows: TGCGCCACGCGGGACAGCCCCACAGATACGCAGTATTTT. The full variable domain, completed from the reference TRBV5-1 and TRBJ2-3 proteins outside the CDR3, reads KAGVTQTPRYLIKTRGQQVTLSCSPISGHRSVSWYQQTPGQGLQFLFEYFSETQRNKGNFPGRFSGRQFSNSRSEMNVSTLELGDSALYLCATRDSPTDTQYFGPGTRLTVL.